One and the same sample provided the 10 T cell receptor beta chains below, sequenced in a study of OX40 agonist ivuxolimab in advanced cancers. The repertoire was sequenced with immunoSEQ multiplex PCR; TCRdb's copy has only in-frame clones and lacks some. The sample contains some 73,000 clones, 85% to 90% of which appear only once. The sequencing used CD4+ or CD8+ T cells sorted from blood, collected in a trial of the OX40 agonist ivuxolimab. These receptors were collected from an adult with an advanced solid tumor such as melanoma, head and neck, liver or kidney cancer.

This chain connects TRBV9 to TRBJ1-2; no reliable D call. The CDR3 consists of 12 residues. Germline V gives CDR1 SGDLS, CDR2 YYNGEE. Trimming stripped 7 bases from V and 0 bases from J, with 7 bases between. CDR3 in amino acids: CASFRSNYGYTF. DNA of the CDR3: TGTGCCAGCTTCCGGTCTAACTATGGCTACACCTTC.

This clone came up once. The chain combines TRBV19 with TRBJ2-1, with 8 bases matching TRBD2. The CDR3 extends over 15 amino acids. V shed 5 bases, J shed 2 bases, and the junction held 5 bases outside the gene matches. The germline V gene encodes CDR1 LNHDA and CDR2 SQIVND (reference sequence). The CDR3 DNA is TGTGCCAGTAGTCAAGGCGGGAGGACCTACAATGAGCAGTTCTTC. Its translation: CASSQGGRTYNEQFF. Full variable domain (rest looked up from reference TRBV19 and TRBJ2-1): DGGITQSPKYLFRKEGQNVTLSCEQNLNHDAMYWYRQDPGQGLRLIYYSQIVNDFQKGDIAEGYSVSREKKESFPLTVTSAQKNPTAFYLCASSQGGRTYNEQFFGPGTRLTVL.

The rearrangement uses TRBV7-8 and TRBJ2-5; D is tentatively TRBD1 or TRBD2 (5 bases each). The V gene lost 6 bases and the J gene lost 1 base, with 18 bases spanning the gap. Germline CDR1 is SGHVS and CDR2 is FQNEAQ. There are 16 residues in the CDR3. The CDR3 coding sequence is TGTGCCAGCAGTCAAGTTCAGGGAGTCTCCCAAGAGACCCAGTACTTC. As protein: CASSQVQGVSQETQYF.

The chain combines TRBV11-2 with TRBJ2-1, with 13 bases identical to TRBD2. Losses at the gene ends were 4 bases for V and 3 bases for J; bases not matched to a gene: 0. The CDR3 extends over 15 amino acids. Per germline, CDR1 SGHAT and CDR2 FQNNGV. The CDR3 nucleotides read TGTGCCAGCAGCTGGACTAGCGGGAGCTACAATGAGCAGTTCTTC. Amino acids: CASSWTSGSYNEQFF. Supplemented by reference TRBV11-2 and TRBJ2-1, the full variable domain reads EAGVAQSPRYKIIEKRQSVAFWCNPISGHATLYWYQQILGQGPKLLIQFQNNGVVDDSQLPKDRFSAERLKGVDSTLKIQPAKLEDSAVYLCASSWTSGSYNEQFFGPGTRLTVL.

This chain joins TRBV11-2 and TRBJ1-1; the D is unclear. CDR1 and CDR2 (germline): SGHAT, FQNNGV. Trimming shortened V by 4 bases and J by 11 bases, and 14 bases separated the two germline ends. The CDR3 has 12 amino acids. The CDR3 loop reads CASSSSLLGAFF. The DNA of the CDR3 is TGTGCCAGCAGCTCAAGCCTATTAGGGGCTTTCTTT.

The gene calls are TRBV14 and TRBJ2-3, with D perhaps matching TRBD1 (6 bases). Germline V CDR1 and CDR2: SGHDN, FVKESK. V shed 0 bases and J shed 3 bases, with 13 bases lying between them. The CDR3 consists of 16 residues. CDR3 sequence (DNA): TGTGCCAGCAGCCAAGACCCGACAGGAGTGACAGATACGCAGTATTTT. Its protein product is CASSQDPTGVTDTQYF. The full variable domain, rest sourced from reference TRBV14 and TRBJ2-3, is EAGVTQFPSHSVIEKGQTVTLRCDPISGHDNLYWYRRVMGKEIKFLLHFVKESKQDESGMPNNRFLAERTGGTYSTLKVQPAELEDSGVYFCASSQDPTGVTDTQYFGPGTRLTVL.

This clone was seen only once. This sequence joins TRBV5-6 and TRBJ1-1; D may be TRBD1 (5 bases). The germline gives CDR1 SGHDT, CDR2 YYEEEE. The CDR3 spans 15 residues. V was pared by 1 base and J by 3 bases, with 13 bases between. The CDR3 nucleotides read TGTGCCAGCAGCTTGTTTCAGGGCGGGTACACTGAAGCTTTCTTT. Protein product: CASSLFQGGYTEAFF.

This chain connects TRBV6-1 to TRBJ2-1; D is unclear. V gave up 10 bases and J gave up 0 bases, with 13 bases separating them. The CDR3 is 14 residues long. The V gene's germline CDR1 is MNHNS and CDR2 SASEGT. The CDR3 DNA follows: TGTGCCACCCAAGACATGCTCTCCTACAATGAGCAGTTCTTC. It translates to CATQDMLSYNEQFF.

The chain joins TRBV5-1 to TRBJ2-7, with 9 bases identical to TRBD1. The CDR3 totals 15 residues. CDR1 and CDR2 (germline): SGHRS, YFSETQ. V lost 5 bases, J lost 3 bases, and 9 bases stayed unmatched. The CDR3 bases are TGCGCCAGCAGTTTAATCCCGGGACAGGGCTACGAGCAGTACTTC. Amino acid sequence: CASSLIPGQGYEQYF.

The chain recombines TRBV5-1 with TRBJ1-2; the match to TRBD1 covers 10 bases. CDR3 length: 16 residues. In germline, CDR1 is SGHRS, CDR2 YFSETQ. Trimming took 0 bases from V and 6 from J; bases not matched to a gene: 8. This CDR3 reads CASSLANDRGRDGYTF. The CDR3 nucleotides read TGCGCCAGCAGCTTGGCCAATGACAGGGGGCGGGATGGCTACACCTTC.